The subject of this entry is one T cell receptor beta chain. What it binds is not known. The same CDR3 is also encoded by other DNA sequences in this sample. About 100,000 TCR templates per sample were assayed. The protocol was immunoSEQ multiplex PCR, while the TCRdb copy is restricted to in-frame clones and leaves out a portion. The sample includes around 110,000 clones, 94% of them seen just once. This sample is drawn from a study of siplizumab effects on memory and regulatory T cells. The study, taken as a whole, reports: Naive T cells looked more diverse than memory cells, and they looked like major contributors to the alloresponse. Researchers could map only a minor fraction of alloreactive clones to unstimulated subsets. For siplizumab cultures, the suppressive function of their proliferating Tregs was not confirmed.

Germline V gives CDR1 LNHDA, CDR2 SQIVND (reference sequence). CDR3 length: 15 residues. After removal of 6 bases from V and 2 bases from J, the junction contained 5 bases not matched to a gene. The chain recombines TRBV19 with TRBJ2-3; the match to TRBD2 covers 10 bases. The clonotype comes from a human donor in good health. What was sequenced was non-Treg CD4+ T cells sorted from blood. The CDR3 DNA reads TGTGCCAGTAGCCGAACTAGCGGGAACACAGATACGCAGTATTTT. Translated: CASSRTSGNTDTQYF.